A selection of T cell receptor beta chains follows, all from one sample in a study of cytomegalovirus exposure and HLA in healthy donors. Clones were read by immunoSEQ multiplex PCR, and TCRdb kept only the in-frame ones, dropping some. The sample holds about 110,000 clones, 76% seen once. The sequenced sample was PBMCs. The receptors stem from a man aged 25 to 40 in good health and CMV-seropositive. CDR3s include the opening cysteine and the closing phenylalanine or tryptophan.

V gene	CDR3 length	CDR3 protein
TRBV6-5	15	CASTKTGDPYSPLHF
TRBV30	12	CAWSVSFYEQYF
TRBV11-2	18	CASSYRWGGAVHQETQYF
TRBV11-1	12	CASSLRDTEAFF
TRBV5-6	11	CASSYGETQYF
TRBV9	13	CASSVDGATEQYF
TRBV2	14	CASSEEWVDTQPHF
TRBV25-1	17	CASSPPKLGAGQETQYF
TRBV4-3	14	CASSPGSSIWPQHF
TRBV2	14	CASSERGESSPLHF
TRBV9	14	CASSVGEIGQPQHF
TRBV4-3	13	CATAAGVGQPQHF
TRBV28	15	CASLVGAGTDYGYTF
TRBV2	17	CASSPPSGTPSYNEQFF
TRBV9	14	CASSGGGGGEKLFF
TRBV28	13	CASSRHDSYEQYF
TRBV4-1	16	CASSQARQDRNQPQHF
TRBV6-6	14	CASSYSGESYGYTF
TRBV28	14	CASTTDRELYGYTF
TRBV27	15	CASSTLNTRTGELFF
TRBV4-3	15	CASSQGSGGTDTQYF
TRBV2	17	CASSVGSGGRLTYEQYF
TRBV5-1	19	CASSPGSGQRVSYNSPLHF
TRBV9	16	CASSVGRGASYNEQFF